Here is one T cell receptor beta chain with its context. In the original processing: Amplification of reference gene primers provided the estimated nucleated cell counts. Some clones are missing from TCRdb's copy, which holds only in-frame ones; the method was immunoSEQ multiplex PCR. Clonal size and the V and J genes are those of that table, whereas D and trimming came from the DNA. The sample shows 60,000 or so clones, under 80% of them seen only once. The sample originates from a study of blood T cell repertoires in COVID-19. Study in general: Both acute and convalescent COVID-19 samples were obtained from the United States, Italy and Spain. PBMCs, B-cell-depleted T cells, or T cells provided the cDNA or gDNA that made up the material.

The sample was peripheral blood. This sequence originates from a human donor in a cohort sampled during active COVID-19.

As DNA, the CDR3 is TGTGCCAGCAGCCAAGATATTAGGACTAGCATTCCCCGTCATTACGAGCAGTACTTC. Translated: CASSQDIRTSIPRHYEQYF. The genes are TRBV3-1 (or the pseudogene TRBV3-2) and TRBJ2-7, with 8 bases that match TRBD2. Germline V gene sequence: CDR1 LGHDT, CDR2 YNNKEL (reference sequence). V dropped 0 bases and J dropped 4; count of bases not matched to a gene: 17. This CDR3 has 19 residues.